This T cell receptor beta chain was observed in a study of monozygotic twins with inflammatory bowel disease. Study findings and constraints: Patients received differing immunosuppressive treatments, which may have added variability to their repertoires.

In germline, CDR1 is SGHDT, CDR2 YYEEEE. The CDR3 spans 14 residues. Comments on this clonotype: Its target is unknown.

With eight separate reactions per sample, the authors made cDNA. TCRdb reprocessed the 5' RACE reads, keeping one entry per CDR3 protein, no DNA. The sample table includes over 200,000 distinct CDR3 sequences. The V call is TRBV5-6, the J call TRBJ2-1; without DNA, the TCRdb call of TRBD1 cannot be checked. The TCR was taken from a human donor with ulcerative colitis or Crohn's disease, or a healthy co-twin of an affected twin (not recorded which). The source material was blood. CDR3: CASSLLPGVNEQFF.